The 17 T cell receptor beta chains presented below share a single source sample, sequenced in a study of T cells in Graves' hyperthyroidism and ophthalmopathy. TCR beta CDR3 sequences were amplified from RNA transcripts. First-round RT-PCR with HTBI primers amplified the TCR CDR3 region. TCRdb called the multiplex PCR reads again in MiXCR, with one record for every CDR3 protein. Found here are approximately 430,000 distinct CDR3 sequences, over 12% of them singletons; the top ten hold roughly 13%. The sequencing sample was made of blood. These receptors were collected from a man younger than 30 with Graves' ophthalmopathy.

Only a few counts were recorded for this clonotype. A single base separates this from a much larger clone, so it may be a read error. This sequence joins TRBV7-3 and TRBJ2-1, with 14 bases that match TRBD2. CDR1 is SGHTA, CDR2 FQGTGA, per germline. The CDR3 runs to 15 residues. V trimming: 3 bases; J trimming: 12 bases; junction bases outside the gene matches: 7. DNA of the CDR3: TGTGCCAGCAGCTTGACTAGCGGGAGGGGGGATGGGCAGTTCTTC. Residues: CASSLTSGRGDGQFF.

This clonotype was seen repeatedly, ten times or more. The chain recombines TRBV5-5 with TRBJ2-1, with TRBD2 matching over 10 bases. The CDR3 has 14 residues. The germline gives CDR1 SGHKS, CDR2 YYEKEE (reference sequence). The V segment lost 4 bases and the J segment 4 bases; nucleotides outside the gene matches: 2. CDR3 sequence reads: CASSRSGGYNEQFF. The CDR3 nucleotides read TGTGCCAGCAGCCGTAGCGGGGGGTACAATGAGCAGTTCTTC.

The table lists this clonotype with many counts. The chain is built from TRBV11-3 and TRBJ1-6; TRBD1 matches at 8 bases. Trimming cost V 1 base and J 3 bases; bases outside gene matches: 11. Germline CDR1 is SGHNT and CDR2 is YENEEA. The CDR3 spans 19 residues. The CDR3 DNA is TGTGCCAGCAGCTTAGGGGACAGGCTAACGCCAAACTATAATTCACCCCTCCACTTT. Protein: CASSLGDRLTPNYNSPLHF. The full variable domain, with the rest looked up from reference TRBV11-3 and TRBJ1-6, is EAGVVQSPRYKIIEKKQPVAFWCNPISGHNTLYWYLQNLGQGPELLIRYENEEAVDDSQLPKDRFSAERLKGVDSTLKIQPAELGDSAVYLCASSLGDRLTPNYNSPLHFGNGTRLTVT.

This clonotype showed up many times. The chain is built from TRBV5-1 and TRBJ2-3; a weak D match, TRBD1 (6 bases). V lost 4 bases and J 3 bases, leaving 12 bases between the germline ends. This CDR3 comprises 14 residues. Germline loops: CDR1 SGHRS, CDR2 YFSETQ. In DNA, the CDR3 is TGCGCCAGCAGCGTGGACAGAATTACAGATACGCAGTATTTT. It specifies CASSVDRITDTQYF.

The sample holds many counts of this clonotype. The CDR3 bases are TGTGCCAGCAGTTTAGGACTTACTAACACCGGGGAGCTGTTTTTT. Encoded protein: CASSLGLTNTGELFF. The rearrangement joins TRBV28 to TRBJ2-2; D might be TRBD2 (5 bases). CDR1 and CDR2 (germline): MDHEN, SYDVKM. This CDR3 has 15 amino acids. V was pared by 2 bases and J by 2 bases, with 9 bases between.

In nucleotides, the CDR3 is TGTGCCAGCAGCCCGCTGACTCGCACATCCTACAATGAGCAGTTCTTC. It is translated as CASSPLTRTSYNEQFF. V gene TRBV7-3 combines with J gene TRBJ2-1, with unresolved D. Germline lookup yields CDR1 SGHTA and CDR2 FQGTGA. V gave up 5 bases and J gave up 1 base, with 15 bases separating them. This CDR3 comprises 16 residues.

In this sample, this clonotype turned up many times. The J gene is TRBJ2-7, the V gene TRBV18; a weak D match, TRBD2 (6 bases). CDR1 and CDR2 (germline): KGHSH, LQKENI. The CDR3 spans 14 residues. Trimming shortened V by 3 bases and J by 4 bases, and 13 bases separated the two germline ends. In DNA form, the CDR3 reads TGTGCCAGCTCACCGGGGTCAGGGAGGTACGAGCAGTACTTC. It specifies CASSPGSGRYEQYF.

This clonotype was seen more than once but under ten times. DNA for the CDR3: TGCGCCAGCAGCGAGATGGGGGCGAACCAAGAGACCCAGTACTTC. Its protein product is CASSEMGANQETQYF. The chain recombines TRBV5-1 with TRBJ2-5; possible D gene TRBD1, 6 bases. In germline, CDR1 is SGHRS, CDR2 YFSETQ. V dropped 4 bases and J dropped 0 bases, with 13 bases sitting between them. This CDR3 comprises 15 residues.

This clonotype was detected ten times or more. The CDR3 here is CASSLPSGGASHEQYF. In DNA form, the CDR3 reads TGCGCCAGCAGCCTTCCCTCAGGGGGCGCTTCCCACGAGCAGTACTTC. The chain links TRBV5-1 to TRBJ2-7, with 8 bases identical to TRBD1. The V gene's germline CDR1 is SGHRS and CDR2 YFSETQ. V dropped 4 bases and J dropped 5; count of bases not matched to a gene: 14. This CDR3 is 16 amino acids long.

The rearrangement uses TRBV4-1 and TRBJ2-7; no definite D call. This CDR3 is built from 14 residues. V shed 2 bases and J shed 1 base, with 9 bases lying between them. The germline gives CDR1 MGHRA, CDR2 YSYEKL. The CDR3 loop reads CASSQRVGSYEQYF. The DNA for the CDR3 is TGCGCCAGCAGCCAACGGGTGGGATCCTACGAGCAGTACTTC.

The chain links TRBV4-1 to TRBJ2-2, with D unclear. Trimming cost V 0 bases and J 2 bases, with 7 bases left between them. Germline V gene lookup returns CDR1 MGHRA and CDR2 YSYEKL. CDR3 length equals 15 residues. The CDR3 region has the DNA TGCGCCAGCAGCCAAGAGCAGCTAAACACCGGGGAGCTGTTTTTT. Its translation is CASSQEQLNTGELFF.

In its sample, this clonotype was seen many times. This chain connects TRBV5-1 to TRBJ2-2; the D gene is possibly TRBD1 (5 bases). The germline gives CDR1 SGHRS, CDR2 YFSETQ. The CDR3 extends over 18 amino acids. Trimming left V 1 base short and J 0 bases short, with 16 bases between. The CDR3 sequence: CASSLYPQGNANTGELFF. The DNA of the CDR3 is TGCGCCAGCAGCTTGTACCCTCAGGGAAACGCGAACACCGGGGAGCTGTTTTTT.

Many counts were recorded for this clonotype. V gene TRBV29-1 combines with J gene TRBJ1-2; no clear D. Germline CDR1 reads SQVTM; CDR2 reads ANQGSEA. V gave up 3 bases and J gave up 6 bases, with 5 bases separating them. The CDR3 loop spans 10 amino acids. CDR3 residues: CSVEGNGYTF. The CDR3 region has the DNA TGCAGCGTTGAGGGGAATGGCTACACCTTC.

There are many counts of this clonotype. CDR3 region: CATSFRDQETQYF. Here the CDR3 DNA reads TGTGCCACCTCATTCAGGGACCAAGAGACCCAGTACTTC. The chain uses TRBV6-1 and TRBJ2-5, with D maybe TRBD1 (5 bases). Trimming stripped 10 bases from V and 0 bases from J, with 12 bases between. The CDR3 is 13 residues long. CDR1 is MNHNS, CDR2 SASEGT, per germline.

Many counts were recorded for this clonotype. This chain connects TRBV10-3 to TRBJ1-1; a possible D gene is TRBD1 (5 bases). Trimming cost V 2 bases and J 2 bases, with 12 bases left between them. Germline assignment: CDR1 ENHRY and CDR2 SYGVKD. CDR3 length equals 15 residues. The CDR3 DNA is TGTGCCATCAGTGAGGGGGCCCTAAAAAACACTGAAGCTTTCTTT. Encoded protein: CAISEGALKNTEAFF.

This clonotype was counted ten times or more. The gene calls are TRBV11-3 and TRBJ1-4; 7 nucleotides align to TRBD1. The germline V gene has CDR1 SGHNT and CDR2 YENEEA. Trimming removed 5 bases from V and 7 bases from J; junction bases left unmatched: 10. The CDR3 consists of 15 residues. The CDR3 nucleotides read TGTGCCAGCAGCCTAATGACAGGGTCCGGTGAAAAACTGTTTTTT. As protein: CASSLMTGSGEKLFF.

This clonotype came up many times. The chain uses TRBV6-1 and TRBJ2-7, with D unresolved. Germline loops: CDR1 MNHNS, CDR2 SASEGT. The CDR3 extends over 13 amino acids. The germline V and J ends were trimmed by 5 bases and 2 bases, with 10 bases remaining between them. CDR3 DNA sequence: TGTGCCAGCAGTTCGGACGGCACCTACGAGCAGTACTTC. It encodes CASSSDGTYEQYF.